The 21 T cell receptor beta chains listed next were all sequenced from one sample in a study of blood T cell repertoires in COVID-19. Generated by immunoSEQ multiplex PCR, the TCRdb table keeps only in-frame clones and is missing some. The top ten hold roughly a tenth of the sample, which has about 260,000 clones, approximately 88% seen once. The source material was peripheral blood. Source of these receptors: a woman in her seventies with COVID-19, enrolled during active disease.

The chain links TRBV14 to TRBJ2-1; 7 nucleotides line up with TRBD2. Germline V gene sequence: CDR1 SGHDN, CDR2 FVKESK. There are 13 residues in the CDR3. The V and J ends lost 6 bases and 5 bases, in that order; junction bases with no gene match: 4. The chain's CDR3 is CASRLAPNNEQFF. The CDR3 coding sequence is TGTGCCAGCAGACTAGCGCCAAACAATGAGCAGTTCTTC.

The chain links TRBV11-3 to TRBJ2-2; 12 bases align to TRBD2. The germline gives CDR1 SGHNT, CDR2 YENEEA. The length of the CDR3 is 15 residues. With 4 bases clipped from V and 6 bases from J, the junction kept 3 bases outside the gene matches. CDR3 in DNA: TGTGCCAGCAGCTCTAGCGGGAGGGCCCCCGGGGAGCTGTTTTTT. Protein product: CASSSSGRAPGELFF.

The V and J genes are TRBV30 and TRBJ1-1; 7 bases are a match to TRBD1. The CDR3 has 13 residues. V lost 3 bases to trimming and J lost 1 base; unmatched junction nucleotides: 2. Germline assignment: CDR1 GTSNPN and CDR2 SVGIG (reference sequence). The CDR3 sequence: CAWRTGANTEAFF. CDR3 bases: TGTGCCTGGAGAACAGGGGCGAACACTGAAGCTTTCTTT.

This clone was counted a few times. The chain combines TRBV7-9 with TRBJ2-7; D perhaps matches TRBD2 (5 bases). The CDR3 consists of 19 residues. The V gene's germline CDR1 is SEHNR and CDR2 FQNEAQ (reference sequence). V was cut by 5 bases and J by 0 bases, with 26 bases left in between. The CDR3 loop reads CASSAGVSGSSSLSYEQYF. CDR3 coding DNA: TGTGCCAGCAGCGCAGGCGTCTCGGGGTCTTCCAGTCTCTCCTACGAGCAGTACTTC.

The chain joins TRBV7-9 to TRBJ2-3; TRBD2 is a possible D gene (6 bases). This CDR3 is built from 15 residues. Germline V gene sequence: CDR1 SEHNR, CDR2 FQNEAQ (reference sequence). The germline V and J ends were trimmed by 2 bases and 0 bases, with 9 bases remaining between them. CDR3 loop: CASSLFSGSTDTQYF. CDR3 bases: TGTGCCAGCAGCTTATTCAGCGGGAGCACAGATACGCAGTATTTT.

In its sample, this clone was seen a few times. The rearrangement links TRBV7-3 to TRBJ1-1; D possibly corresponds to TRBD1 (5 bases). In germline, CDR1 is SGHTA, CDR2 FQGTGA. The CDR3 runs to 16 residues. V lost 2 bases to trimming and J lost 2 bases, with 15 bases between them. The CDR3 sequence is CASSLVPGPGNTEAFF. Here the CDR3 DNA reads TGTGCCAGCAGCTTAGTTCCAGGGCCAGGAAACACTGAAGCTTTCTTT.

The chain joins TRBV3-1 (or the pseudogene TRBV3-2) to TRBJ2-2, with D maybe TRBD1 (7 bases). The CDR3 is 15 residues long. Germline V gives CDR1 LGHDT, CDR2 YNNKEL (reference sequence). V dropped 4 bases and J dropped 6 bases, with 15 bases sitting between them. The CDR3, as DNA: TGTGCCAGCAGCCGGGAGGAGGGGGCTTCCGGGGAGCTGTTTTTT. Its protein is CASSREEGASGELFF.

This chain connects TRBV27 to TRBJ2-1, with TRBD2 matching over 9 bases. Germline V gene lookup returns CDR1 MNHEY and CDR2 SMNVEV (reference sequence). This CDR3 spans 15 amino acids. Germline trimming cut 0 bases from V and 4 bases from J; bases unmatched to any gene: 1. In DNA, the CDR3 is TGTGCCAGCAGTTTATCTAGCGGGAGTTACAATGAGCAGTTCTTC. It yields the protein CASSLSSGSYNEQFF.

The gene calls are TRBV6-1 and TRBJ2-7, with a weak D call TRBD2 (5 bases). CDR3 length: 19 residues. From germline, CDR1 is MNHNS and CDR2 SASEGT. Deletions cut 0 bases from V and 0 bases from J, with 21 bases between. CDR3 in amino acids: CASSEALLEGAGYSYEQYF. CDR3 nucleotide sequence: TGTGCCAGCAGTGAAGCGCTTCTTGAGGGAGCTGGGTACTCCTACGAGCAGTACTTC.

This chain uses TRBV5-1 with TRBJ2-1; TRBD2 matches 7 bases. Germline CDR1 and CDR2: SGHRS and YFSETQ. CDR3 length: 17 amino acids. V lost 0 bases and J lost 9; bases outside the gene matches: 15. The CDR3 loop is CASSLALGTGGSSEQFF. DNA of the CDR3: TGCGCCAGCAGCTTGGCCTTAGGGACGGGGGGTTCGAGTGAGCAGTTCTTC.

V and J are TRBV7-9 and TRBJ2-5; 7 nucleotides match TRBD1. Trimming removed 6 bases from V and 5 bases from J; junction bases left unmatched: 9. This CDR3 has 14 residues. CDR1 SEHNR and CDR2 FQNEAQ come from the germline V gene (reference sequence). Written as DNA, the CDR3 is TGTGCCAGCAGAGAAAAACAGGGGACGGAGACCCAGTACTTC. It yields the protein CASREKQGTETQYF.

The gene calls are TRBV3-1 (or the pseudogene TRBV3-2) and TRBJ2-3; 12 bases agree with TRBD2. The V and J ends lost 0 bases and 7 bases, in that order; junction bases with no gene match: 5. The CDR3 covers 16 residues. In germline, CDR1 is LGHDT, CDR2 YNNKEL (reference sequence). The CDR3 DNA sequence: TGTGCCAGCAGCCAAGAAAAACTAGCGGGAGGACATACGCAGTATTTT. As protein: CASSQEKLAGGHTQYF.

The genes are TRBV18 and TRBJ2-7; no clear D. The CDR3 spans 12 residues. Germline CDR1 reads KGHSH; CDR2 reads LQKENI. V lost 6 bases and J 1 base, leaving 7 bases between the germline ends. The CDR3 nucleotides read TGTGCCAGCTCGGGCCAGTCCTACGAGCAGTACTTC. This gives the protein CASSGQSYEQYF. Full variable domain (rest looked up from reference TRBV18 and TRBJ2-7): NAGVMQNPRHLVRRRGQEARLRCSPMKGHSHVYWYRQLPEEGLKFMVYLQKENIIDESGMPKERFSAEFPKEGPSILRIQQVVRGDSAAYFCASSGQSYEQYFGPGTRLTVT.

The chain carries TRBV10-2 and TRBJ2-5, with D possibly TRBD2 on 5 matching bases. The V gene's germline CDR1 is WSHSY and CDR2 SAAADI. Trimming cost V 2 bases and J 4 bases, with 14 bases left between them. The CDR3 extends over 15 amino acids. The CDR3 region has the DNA TGCGCCAGCAGTGAGAATGTCCCCGCGGGAGAGACCCAGTACTTC. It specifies CASSENVPAGETQYF.

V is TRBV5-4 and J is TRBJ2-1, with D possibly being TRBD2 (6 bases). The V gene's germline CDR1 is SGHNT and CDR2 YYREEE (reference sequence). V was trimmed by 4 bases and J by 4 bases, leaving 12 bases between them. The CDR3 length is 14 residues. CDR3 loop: CASSPGLVYNEQFF. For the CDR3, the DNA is TGTGCCAGCAGCCCGGGACTCGTGTACAATGAGCAGTTCTTC.

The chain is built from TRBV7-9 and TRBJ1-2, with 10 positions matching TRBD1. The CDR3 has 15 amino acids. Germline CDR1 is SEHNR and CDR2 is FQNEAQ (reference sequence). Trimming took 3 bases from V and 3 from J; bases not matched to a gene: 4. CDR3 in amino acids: CASSFTGTGDYGYTF. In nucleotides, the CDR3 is TGTGCCAGCAGCTTTACCGGGACAGGGGACTATGGCTACACCTTC.

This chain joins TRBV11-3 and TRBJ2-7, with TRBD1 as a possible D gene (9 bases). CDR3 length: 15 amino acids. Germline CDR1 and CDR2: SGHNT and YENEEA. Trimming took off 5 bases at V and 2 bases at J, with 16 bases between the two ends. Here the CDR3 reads CASSPGGTGPYEQYF. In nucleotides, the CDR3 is TGTGCCAGCAGCCCGGGGGGGACAGGGCCCTACGAGCAGTACTTC.

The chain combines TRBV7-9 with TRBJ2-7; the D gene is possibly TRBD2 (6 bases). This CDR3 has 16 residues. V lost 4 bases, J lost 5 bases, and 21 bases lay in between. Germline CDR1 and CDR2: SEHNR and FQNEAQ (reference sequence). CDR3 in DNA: TGTGCCAGCAGCTCCCCTTTCGGGGGAGGTAGGGACGAGCAGTACTTC. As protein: CASSSPFGGGRDEQYF.

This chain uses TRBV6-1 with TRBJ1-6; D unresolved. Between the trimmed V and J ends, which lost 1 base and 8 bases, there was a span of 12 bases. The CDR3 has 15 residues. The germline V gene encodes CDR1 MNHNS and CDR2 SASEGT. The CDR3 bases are TGTGCCAGCAGTGAAGTTGCCCCGGTGGATTCACCCCTCCACTTT. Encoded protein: CASSEVAPVDSPLHF.

In nucleotides, the CDR3 is TGTGCCAGCAGTTCACGACCGGGACTACCTTACAATGAGCAGTTCTTC. Protein product: CASSSRPGLPYNEQFF. The chain links TRBV28 to TRBJ2-1; TRBD2 agrees at 7 bases. CDR1 is MDHEN, CDR2 SYDVKM, per germline. The V and J ends lost 4 bases and 4 bases, in that order; junction bases with no gene match: 10. This CDR3 has 16 amino acids. The full variable domain, rest sourced from reference TRBV28 and TRBJ2-1, is DVKVTQSSRYLVKRTGEKVFLECVQDMDHENMFWYRQDPGLGLRLIYFSYDVKMKEKGDIPEGYSVSREKKERFSLILESASTNQTSMYLCASSSRPGLPYNEQFFGPGTRLTVL.

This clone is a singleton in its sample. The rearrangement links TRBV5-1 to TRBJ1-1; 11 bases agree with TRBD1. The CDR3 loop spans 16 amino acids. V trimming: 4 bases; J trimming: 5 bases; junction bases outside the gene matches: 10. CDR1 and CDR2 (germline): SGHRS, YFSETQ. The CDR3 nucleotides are TGCGCCAGCAGCGCTTCCGGGACAGGGGGAATTACTGAAGCTTTCTTT. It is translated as CASSASGTGGITEAFF.